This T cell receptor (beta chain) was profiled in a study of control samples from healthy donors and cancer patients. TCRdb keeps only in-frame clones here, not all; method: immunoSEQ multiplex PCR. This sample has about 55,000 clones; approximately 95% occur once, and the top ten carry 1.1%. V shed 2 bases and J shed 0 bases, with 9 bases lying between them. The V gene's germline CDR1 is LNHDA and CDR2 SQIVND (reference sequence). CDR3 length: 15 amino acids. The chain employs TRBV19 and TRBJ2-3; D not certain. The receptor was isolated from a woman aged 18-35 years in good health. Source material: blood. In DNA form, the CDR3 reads TGTGCCAGTAGTATAACAAGCCTGAGCACAGATACGCAGTATTTT. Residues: CASSITSLSTDTQYF.